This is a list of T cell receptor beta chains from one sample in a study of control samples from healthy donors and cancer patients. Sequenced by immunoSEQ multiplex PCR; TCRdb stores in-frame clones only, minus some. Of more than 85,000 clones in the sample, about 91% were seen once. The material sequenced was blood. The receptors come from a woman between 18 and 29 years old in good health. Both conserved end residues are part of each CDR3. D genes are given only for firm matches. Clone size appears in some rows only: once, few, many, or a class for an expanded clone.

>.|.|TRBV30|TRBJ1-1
TGTGCCTGGAACGGGGGGTACACTGAAGCTTTCTTT
CAWNGGYTEAFF
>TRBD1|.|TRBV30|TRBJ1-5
TGTGCCTCGGGGATAACAGGGGTCTTCCAGCCCCAGCATTTT
CASGITGVFQPQHF
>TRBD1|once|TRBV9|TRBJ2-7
TGTGCCAGCGGCAGGGGGAACGAGCAGTACTTC
CASGRGNEQYF
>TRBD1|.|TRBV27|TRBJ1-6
TGTGCCAGCAGTTTGGAGGGGGCGGTGGGTTCACCCCTCCACTTT
CASSLEGAVGSPLHF
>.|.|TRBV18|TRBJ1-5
TGTGCCAGCTCGTCAGGGCGGGGGTTGAATCAGCCCCAGCATTTT
CASSSGRGLNQPQHF
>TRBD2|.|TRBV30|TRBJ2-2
TGTGCCTGGAGGGGGACTAGCGGGAGGGCGGGCACCGGGGAGCTGTTTTTT
CAWRGTSGRAGTGELFF
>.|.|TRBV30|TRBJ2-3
TGTGCCTGGGTAGATCGCTCCGTAAGCACAGATACGCAGTATTTT
CAWVDRSVSTDTQYF
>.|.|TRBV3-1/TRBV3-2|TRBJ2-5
TGTGCCAGCAGCCAAGAGCCAGGGGTGACTGGCGGGACCCAGTACTTC
CASSQEPGVTGGTQYF
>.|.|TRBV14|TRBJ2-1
TGTGCCAGCAGCCGCACGGACAATGAGCAGTTCTTC
CASSRTDNEQFF
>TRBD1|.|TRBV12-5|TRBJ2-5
TGTGCTAGTGGCCCGGGACAGTTTGGGTCAGAGACCCAGTACTTC
CASGPGQFGSETQYF
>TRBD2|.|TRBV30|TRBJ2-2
TGTGCCTGGAGTGTAGCGGGGTGGAACACCGGGGAGCTGTTTTTT
CAWSVAGWNTGELFF
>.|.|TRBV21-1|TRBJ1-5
TGTGCCAGCAGCAAGGCCGAAGACATAGAGGAGAGTGGACAGGGGGGCTATCAGCCCCAGCATTTT
CASSKAEDIEESGQGGYQPQHF
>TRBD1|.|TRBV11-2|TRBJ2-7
TGTGCCAGCAGCTTTGGGGACAGTTCCTACGAGCAGTACTTC
CASSFGDSSYEQYF
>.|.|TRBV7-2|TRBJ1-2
TGTGCCAGCAGTCCACAGAGCGGGGGCTATGGCTACACCTTC
CASSPQSGGYGYTF
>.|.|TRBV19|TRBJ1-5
TGTGCCACCAAGAGACATTCTAGCAATCAGCCCCAGCATTTT
CATKRHSSNQPQHF
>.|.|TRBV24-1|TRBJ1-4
TGTGCCACCAGTGGGCCAAATGAAAAACTGTTTTTT
CATSGPNEKLFF
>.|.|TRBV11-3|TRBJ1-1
TGTGCCAGCAGCTTTCAGGTGAACACTGAAGCTTTCTTT
CASSFQVNTEAFF
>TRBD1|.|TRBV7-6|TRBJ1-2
TGTGCCAGCAGCTCCGGGACAGGGGAGAGCTCGTATGGCTACACCTTC
CASSSGTGESSYGYTF
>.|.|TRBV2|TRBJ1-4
TGTGCCAGCAATGAAGGGGGTATCGGGGTGAATGAAAAACTGTTTTTT
CASNEGGIGVNEKLFF
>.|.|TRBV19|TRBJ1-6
TGTGCCAGTAGAGAGGTGGGAGATTATAATTCACCCCTCCACTTT
CASREVGDYNSPLHF
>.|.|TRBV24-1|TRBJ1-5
TGTGCCACCAGCAACTCGGGGGGCGGAGGTAATCAGCCCCAGCATTTT
CATSNSGGGGNQPQHF
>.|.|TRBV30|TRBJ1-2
TGTGCCTGGAGTGTATTAGTTGATGGCTACACCTTC
CAWSVLVDGYTF
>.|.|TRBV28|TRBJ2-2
TGTGCCAGCAGTACCCCCGGGACAAGGGACGGGGAGCTGTTTTTT
CASSTPGTRDGELFF
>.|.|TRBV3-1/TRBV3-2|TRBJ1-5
TGTGCCAGCAGCCCGACAGTATATAGCAATCAGCCCCAGCATTTT
CASSPTVYSNQPQHF
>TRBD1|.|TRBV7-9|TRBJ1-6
TGTGCCAGCAGAAAAACAGGGGAATCCTATAATTCACCCCTCCACTTT
CASRKTGESYNSPLHF
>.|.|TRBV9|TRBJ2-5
TGTGCCAGCAGCGCCGGGACTTTACAAGAGACCCAGTACTTC
CASSAGTLQETQYF